Sequencing of this T cell receptor (beta chain) was carried out in a study of blood T cells in healthy people across ages. Comments on this clonotype: An end of the junction differs from the germline gene, which may be a read error.

It was with a sample-barcoded 5' primer and a J-beta primer mix that a second PCR of roughly 6 to 12 cycles was run. TCRdb redid the calling of the 5' RACE reads with MiXCR, one entry per CDR3 protein. The repertoire has about 730,000 distinct CDR3 sequences, roughly two fifths of them found once; the top ten carry under 25%. Germline V CDR1 and CDR2: SGHRS, YFSETQ. CDR3 length: 14 residues. The sequenced sample was blood. This sequence originates from a woman in her sixties in good health. This rearrangement joins TRBV5-1 to TRBJ1-4; TRBD1 aligns across 10 bases. The CDR3: CTSRLGQGNEKLFF. In DNA form, the CDR3 reads TGCACCAGCAGGCTGGGACAGGGGAATGAAAAACTGTTTTTT.